This T cell receptor (beta chain) was sequenced during a study of T cell changes during pregnancy in multiple sclerosis. Method: immunoSEQ multiplex PCR; TCRdb's copy keeps in-frame clones and lacks some. This table holds some 80,000 clones, about 94% found once. CDR1 and CDR2 from the germline V gene are LNHDA and SQIVND (reference sequence). Unmatched junction bases numbered 10, after V lost 4 bases and J lost 8 bases. The length of the CDR3 is 14 residues. The chain is built from TRBV19 and TRBJ1-1, with 7 nucleotides matching TRBD1. Sequenced material: peripheral blood, taken in the third trimester of pregnancy. This sequence originates from a female donor with multiple sclerosis, enrolled in a pregnancy study. In DNA, the CDR3 is TGTGCCAGTAGTACGCAGACAGGGTATGAGGAAGCTTTCTTT. Protein sequence: CASSTQTGYEEAFF. Complete variable domain (other parts from reference TRBV19 and TRBJ1-1): DGGITQSPKYLFRKEGQNVTLSCEQNLNHDAMYWYRQDPGQGLRLIYYSQIVNDFQKGDIAEGYSVSREKKESFPLTVTSAQKNPTAFYLCASSTQTGYEEAFFGQGTRLTVV.